This entry lists 23 T cell receptor beta chains sequenced from one sample in a study of T-cell reconstitution after alpha-beta-depleted transplantation in children. Unique molecular identifiers were built into the TCRbeta library. TCRdb ran MiXCR on the PCR reads and lists one entry per CDR3 protein. The profile shows hundreds of thousands of distinct CDR3 sequences, roughly 17% of them singletons. The starting material was PBMCs, mostly from graft donor cells, obtained 360 days after TCRalphabeta/CD19-depleted stem cell transplant. Receptors were obtained from a boy under two years old who had a stem cell transplant for Wiskott-Aldrich syndrome, so the T cells may come from the graft donor.

This clonotype was seen only once. V is TRBV5-4 and J is TRBJ1-2; D gene unclear. Trimming took off 0 bases at V and 5 bases at J, with 14 bases between the two ends. The CDR3 is 15 residues long. In germline, CDR1 is SGHNT, CDR2 YYREEE (reference sequence). The CDR3 DNA reads as TGTGCCAGCAGCTTGGGCAGGTCGGACTATTATGGCTACACCTTC. Translation gives CASSLGRSDYYGYTF. Full variable domain (missing parts from reference TRBV5-4 and TRBJ1-2): ETGVTQSPTHLIKTRGQQVTLRCSSQSGHNTVSWYQQALGQGPQFIFQYYREEENGRGNFPPRFSGLQFPNYSSELNVNALELDDSALYLCASSLGRSDYYGYTFGSGTRLTVV.

V and J are TRBV5-1 and TRBJ2-1, with 7 bases matching TRBD1. This CDR3 spans 14 amino acids. Germline V gives CDR1 SGHRS, CDR2 YFSETQ. The V gene end was trimmed by 4 bases and the J gene end by 4 bases; junction bases not matched to a gene: 5. CDR3 DNA: TGCGCCAGCAGCATAGGGACAGATTACAATGAGCAGTTCTTC. This translates into CASSIGTDYNEQFF.

This clonotype showed up just a few times. This chain's CDR3 is CASSPIRGRRSYEQYF. DNA of the CDR3: TGTGCCAGCAGCCCTATCAGGGGGAGAAGGAGCTACGAGCAGTACTTC. The chain couples TRBV28 to TRBJ2-7, with 7 bases aligning to TRBD1. V shed 6 bases, J shed 3 bases, and the junction held 14 bases outside the gene matches. The CDR3 is 16 residues long. Germline CDR1 MDHEN, CDR2 SYDVKM.

The gene calls are TRBV5-6 and TRBJ2-5, with 9 bases matching TRBD2. From germline, CDR1 is SGHDT and CDR2 YYEEEE. V shed 5 bases, J shed 2 bases, and the junction held 10 bases outside the gene matches. The CDR3 covers 16 residues. Here the CDR3 DNA reads TGTGCCAGCAGTCCCACTACTAGCGGGTATCAAGAGACCCAGTACTTC. Encoded protein: CASSPTTSGYQETQYF.

J is TRBJ2-7 and V is TRBV12-3 or TRBV12-4, with 8 bases aligning to TRBD1. V lost 5 bases and J lost 3; bases outside the gene matches: 9. The CDR3 totals 15 residues. CDR3 sequence: CASSLRRTGNYEQYF. DNA for the CDR3: TGTGCCAGCAGTCTTCGCCGGACAGGGAACTACGAGCAGTACTTC.

This clonotype was counted a few times. This chain connects TRBV28 to TRBJ1-1; 10 nucleotides match TRBD1. The V and J ends lost 5 bases and 0 bases, in that order; junction bases with no gene match: 6. The CDR3 length is 16 residues. Germline V lookup: CDR1 MDHEN, CDR2 SYDVKM. For the CDR3, the DNA is TGTGCCAGCAGTAGGGACAGGGGAAAGATGAACACTGAAGCTTTCTTT. This gives the protein CASSRDRGKMNTEAFF.

This chain links TRBV28 with TRBJ2-2; the D gene is possibly TRBD2 (5 bases). This CDR3 is 13 amino acids long. Trimming removed 6 bases from V and 5 bases from J, with 10 bases in between. The germline V gene has CDR1 MDHEN and CDR2 SYDVKM. In DNA, the CDR3 is TGTGCCAGCAGAGGACTGGGAACCGGGGAGCTGTTTTTT. Protein sequence: CASRGLGTGELFF.

The chain links TRBV5-1 to TRBJ2-3, with D unresolved. The germline V gene encodes CDR1 SGHRS and CDR2 YFSETQ. Trimming removed 5 bases from V and 4 bases from J, with 14 bases in between. The CDR3 loop spans 14 amino acids. The CDR3 protein is CASSQEVGPDTQYF. In DNA form, the CDR3 reads TGCGCCAGCAGTCAAGAGGTAGGGCCAGATACGCAGTATTTT.

This clonotype has more than one count but fewer than ten. The chain combines TRBV11-2 with TRBJ2-7; either TRBD1 or TRBD2 may fit D (5 bases each). Trimming took off 5 bases at V and 5 bases at J, with 13 bases between the two ends. This CDR3 has 13 amino acids. The germline CDR1 and CDR2 sequences are SGHAT and FQNNGV. CDR3 DNA sequence: TGTGCCAGCAGCACCCGGGACGACCACGAGCAGTACTTC. Translation gives CASSTRDDHEQYF.

This chain joins TRBV5-6 and TRBJ2-2; no reliable D call. V lost 2 bases and J 4 bases, leaving 6 bases between the germline ends. The length of the CDR3 is 13 residues. Germline values: CDR1 SGHDT, CDR2 YYEEEE. As DNA, the CDR3 is TGTGCCAGCAGCTTCTCACCCACCGGGGAGCTGTTTTTT. This sequence encodes CASSFSPTGELFF.

The CDR3 here is CASSPVPFRGTYEQYF. CDR3 in DNA: TGTGCCAGCAGCCCAGTTCCGTTTCGCGGAACCTACGAGCAGTACTTC. J is TRBJ2-7 and V is TRBV7-2; no firm D call. CDR3 length: 16 residues. CDR1 is SGHTA, CDR2 FQGNSA, per germline. Trimming took off 5 bases at V and 2 bases at J, with 19 bases between the two ends.

The genes are TRBV12-3 or TRBV12-4 and TRBJ2-1; D may be TRBD1 (6 bases). This CDR3 region has 15 residues. V lost 2 bases, J lost 6 bases, and 14 bases lay in between. The CDR3 sequence: CASSLTQGWGNEQFF. The CDR3 DNA is TGTGCCAGCAGTTTAACACAGGGATGGGGCAATGAGCAGTTCTTC.

The chain carries TRBV2 and TRBJ1-1; D is ambiguous. CDR3 length: 12 amino acids. Germline V gives CDR1 SNHLY, CDR2 FYNNEI. V lost 8 bases and J 7 bases, leaving 14 bases between the germline ends. This chain's CDR3 is CASAFEWGEAFF. CDR3 bases: TGTGCCAGCGCCTTCGAGTGGGGTGAAGCTTTCTTT.

This clonotype showed up just a few times. This chain uses TRBV25-1 with TRBJ2-1; 11 bases are shared with TRBD2. Trimming removed 8 bases from V and 10 bases from J; junction bases left unmatched: 10. Germline V gene lookup returns CDR1 MGHDK and CDR2 SYGVNS. The CDR3 has 14 residues. The CDR3 sequence: CASASGGTYGEQFF. The CDR3 DNA reads TGTGCCAGCGCTAGCGGGGGGACTTATGGGGAGCAGTTCTTC.

This clonotype was counted between two and nine times. This chain links TRBV28 with TRBJ2-5, with 10 bases identical to TRBD2. This CDR3 comprises 16 residues. Germline CDR1 is MDHEN and CDR2 is SYDVKM. Trimming removed 2 bases from V and 4 bases from J; junction bases left unmatched: 7. CDR3 nucleotide sequence: TGTGCCAGCAGTTTAAGGCTAGCGGGGGCTTCAGAGACCCAGTACTTC. It yields the protein CASSLRLAGASETQYF.

This clonotype has more than one count but fewer than ten. The rearrangement links TRBV4-1 to TRBJ2-7; possibly TRBD1 for D (7 bases). V was pared by 1 base and J by 5 bases, with 18 bases between. Germline V lookup: CDR1 MGHRA, CDR2 YSYEKL. This CDR3 spans 16 amino acids. The CDR3, as DNA: TGCGCCAGCAGCCAAGGTTCCAGGGGGAGGTGGAACGAGCAGTACTTC. This sequence encodes CASSQGSRGRWNEQYF.

In its sample, this clonotype was seen many times. This chain joins TRBV11-3 and TRBJ1-5, with unresolved D. This CDR3 region has 13 residues. Trimming left V 0 bases short and J 5 bases short, with 5 bases between. Looked up from germline, CDR1 is SGHNT and CDR2 is YENEEA. CDR3 sequence: CASSLEADQPQHF. The CDR3 DNA is TGTGCCAGCAGCTTAGAGGCGGATCAGCCCCAGCATTTT.

This clonotype was picked up many times. The chain uses TRBV12-3 or TRBV12-4 and TRBJ1-1; the D gene is possibly TRBD1 (5 bases). The V gene lost 11 bases and the J gene lost 10 bases, with 17 bases spanning the gap. The CDR3 sequence is 11 residues long. CDR3 in DNA: TGTGCCGCGGACACAGCTTTTGGAGCTTTCTTT. This codes for CAADTAFGAFF.

This clonotype was counted ten times or more. This chain uses TRBV20-1 with TRBJ2-1; weak D call: TRBD1 (5 bases). V lost 3 bases, J lost 6 bases, and 18 bases lay in between. Germline V gene sequence: CDR1 DFQATT, CDR2 SNEGSKA (reference sequence). This CDR3 contains 15 residues. The CDR3 bases are TGCAGTGCTAGGGACGCTGGGGCCCCGGTCAATGAGCAGTTCTTC. Its translation: CSARDAGAPVNEQFF.

The V and J genes are TRBV12-3 or TRBV12-4 and TRBJ2-2; 12 bases map to TRBD2. V trimming: 2 bases; J trimming: 1 base; junction bases outside the gene matches: 11. The CDR3 consists of 20 residues. For the CDR3, the DNA is TGTGCCAGCAGTTTAATACACAGACTAGCGGGAGAACTGAACACCGGGGAGCTGTTTTTT. It is translated as CASSLIHRLAGELNTGELFF.

This chain joins TRBV12-3 or TRBV12-4 and TRBJ2-1, with D unclear. The CDR3 is 15 residues long. V was shortened by 3 bases and J by 0 bases, with 9 bases between the two germline ends. CDR3 loop: CASSFQVSSYNEQFF. The DNA of the CDR3 is TGTGCCAGCAGTTTCCAAGTGAGCTCCTACAATGAGCAGTTCTTC.

This chain uses TRBV5-1 with TRBJ2-1; D is possibly TRBD2 (7 bases). CDR1 is SGHRS, CDR2 YFSETQ, per germline. This CDR3 contains 15 residues. Trimming removed 5 bases at V and 2 bases at J, with 14 bases between. The CDR3 protein is CASRWGGGPYNEQFF. The CDR3 bases are TGCGCCAGCAGATGGGGGGGGGGCCCCTACAATGAGCAGTTCTTC. Supplemented by reference TRBV5-1 and TRBJ2-1, the full variable domain reads KAGVTQTPRYLIKTRGQQVTLSCSPISGHRSVSWYQQTPGQGLQFLFEYFSETQRNKGNFPGRFSGRQFSNSRSEMNVSTLELGDSALYLCASRWGGGPYNEQFFGPGTRLTVL.

This clonotype was counted many times. The chain uses TRBV9 and TRBJ2-2, with 16 bases lining up with TRBD2. The CDR3 spans 18 residues. With V trimmed by 4 bases and J by 3 bases, 6 bases remained unmatched. CDR1 SGDLS and CDR2 YYNGEE come from the germline V gene. The CDR3 coding sequence is TGTGCCAGCAGCTTCGGGACTAGCGGGAGGGTTTACACCGGGGAGCTGTTTTTT. Translation: CASSFGTSGRVYTGELFF.